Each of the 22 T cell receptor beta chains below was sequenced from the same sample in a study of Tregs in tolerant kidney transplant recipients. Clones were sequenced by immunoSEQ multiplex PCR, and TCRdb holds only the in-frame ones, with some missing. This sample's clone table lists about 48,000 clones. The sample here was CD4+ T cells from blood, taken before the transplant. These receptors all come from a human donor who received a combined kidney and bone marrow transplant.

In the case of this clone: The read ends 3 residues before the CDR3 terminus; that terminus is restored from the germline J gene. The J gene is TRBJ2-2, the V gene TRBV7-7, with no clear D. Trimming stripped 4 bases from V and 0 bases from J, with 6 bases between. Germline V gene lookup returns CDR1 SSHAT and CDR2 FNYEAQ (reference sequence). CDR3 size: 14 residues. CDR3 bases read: TGTGCCAGCAGCTCTAGAGCGAACACCGGGGAG. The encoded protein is CASSSRANTGE. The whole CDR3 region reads CASSSRANTGELFF.

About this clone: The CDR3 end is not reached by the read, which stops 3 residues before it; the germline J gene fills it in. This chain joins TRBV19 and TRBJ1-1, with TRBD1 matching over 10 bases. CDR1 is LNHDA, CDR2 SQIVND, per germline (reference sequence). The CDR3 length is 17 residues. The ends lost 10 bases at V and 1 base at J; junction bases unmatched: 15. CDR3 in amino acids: CATSLPTGGVGNTEAFF. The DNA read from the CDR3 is TGTGCCACGTCTCTTCCGACAGGGGGCGTCGGGAACACTGAA.

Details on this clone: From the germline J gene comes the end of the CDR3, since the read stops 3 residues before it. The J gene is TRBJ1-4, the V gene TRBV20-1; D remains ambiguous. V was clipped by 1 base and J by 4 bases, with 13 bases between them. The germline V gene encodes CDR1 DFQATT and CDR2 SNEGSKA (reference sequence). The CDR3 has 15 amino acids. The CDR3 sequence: CSARAIGGINEKLFF. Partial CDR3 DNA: TGCAGTGCTAGAGCAATCGGTGGTATTAATGAAAAA.

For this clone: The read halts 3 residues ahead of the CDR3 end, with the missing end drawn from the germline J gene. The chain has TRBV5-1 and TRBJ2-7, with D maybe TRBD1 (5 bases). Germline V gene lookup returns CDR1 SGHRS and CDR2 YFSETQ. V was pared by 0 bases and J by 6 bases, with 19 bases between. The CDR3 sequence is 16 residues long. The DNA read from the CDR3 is TGCGCCAGCAGCTTGGGCGACAGTCGCTTCGGCATCGAG. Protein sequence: CASSLGDSRFGIE. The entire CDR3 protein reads CASSLGDSRFGIEQYF.

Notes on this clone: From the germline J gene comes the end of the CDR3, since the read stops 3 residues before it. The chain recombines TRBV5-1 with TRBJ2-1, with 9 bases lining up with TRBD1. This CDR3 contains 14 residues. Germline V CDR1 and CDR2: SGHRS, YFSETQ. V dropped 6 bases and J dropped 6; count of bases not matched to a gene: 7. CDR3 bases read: TGCGCCAGCACTCTGGACAGGGGAGGCAATGAG. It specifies CASTLDRGGNE. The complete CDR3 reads CASTLDRGGNEQFF.

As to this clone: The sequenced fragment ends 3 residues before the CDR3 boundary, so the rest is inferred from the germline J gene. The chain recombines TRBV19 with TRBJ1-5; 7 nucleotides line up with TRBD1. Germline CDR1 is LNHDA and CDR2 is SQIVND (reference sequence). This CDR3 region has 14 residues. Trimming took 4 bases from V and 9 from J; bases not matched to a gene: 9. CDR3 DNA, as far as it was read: TGTGCCAGTAGTACCGGACAGGAACGAGGGCCC. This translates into CASSTGQERGP. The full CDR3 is CASSTGQERGPQHF.

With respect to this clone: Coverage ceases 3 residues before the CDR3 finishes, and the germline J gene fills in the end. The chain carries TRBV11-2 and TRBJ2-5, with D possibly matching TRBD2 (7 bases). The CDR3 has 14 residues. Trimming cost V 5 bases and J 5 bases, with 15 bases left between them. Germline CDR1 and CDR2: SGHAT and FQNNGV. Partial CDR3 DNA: TGTGCCAGCAGCCCCCGGGGGGCGCGGGAGACC. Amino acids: CASSPRGARET. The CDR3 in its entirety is CASSPRGARETQYF.

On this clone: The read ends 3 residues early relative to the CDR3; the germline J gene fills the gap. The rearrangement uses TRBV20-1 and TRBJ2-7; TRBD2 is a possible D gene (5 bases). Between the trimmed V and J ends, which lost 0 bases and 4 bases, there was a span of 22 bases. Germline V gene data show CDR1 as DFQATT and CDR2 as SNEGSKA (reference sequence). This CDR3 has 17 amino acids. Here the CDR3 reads CSARDQGSGVWFYEQYF. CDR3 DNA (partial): TGCAGTGCTAGAGATCAAGGGAGCGGAGTATGGTTTTACGAG.

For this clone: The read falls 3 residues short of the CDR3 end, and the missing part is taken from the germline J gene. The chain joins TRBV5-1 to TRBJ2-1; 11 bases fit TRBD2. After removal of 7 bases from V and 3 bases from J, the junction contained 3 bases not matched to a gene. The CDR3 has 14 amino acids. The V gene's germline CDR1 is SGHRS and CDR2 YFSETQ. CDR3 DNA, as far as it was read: TGCGCCAGCCAACTAGCGGGAGACTACAATGAG. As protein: CASQLAGDYNE. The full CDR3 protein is CASQLAGDYNEQFF.

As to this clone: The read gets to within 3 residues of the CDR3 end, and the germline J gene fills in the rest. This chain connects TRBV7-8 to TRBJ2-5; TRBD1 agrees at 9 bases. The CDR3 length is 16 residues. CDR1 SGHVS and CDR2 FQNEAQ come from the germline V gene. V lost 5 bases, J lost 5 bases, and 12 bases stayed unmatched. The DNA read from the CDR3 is TGTGCCAGCAGCGTCTCCGGGACAGGGATTTATGAGACC. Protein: CASSVSGTGIYET. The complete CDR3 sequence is CASSVSGTGIYETQYF.

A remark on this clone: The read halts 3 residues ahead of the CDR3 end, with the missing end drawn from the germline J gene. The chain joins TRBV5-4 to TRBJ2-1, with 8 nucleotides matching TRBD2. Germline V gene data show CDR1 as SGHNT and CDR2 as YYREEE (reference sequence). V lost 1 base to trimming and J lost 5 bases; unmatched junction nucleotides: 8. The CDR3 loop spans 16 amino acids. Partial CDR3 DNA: TGTGCCAGCAGCTTGTCCCCTAGCGGGCTTGACAATGAG. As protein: CASSLSPSGLDNE. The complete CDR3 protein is CASSLSPSGLDNEQFF.

CDR3 DNA (partial): TGTGCCAGCAGCTTAAAGGCAGGGGCCTCCGAG. Protein: CASSLKAGASE. The whole CDR3 region reads CASSLKAGASEQYF. V is TRBV7-3 and J is TRBJ2-7; TRBD1 is a possible D gene (6 bases). The read terminates 3 residues ahead of where the CDR3 ends, so the germline J gene completes it. Looked up from germline, CDR1 is SGHTA and CDR2 is FQGTGA. V shed 1 base and J shed 6 bases, with 13 bases lying between them. This CDR3 comprises 14 residues.

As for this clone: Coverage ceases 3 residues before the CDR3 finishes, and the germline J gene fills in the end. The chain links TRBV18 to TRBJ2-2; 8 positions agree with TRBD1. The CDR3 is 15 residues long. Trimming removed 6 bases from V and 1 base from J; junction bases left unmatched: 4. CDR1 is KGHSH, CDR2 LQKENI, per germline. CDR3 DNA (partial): TGTGCCAGCTCCCAAGGACAGGGGAACACCGGGGAG. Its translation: CASSQGQGNTGE. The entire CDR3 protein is CASSQGQGNTGELFF.

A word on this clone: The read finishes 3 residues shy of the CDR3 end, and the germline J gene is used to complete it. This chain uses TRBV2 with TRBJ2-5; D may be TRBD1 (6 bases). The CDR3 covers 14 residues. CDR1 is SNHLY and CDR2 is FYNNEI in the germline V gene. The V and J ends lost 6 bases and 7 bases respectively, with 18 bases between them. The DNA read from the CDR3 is TGTGCCAGCAGCGCAGGGGCCGTGGGTTGGACC. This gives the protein CASSAGAVGWT. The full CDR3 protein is CASSAGAVGWTQYF.

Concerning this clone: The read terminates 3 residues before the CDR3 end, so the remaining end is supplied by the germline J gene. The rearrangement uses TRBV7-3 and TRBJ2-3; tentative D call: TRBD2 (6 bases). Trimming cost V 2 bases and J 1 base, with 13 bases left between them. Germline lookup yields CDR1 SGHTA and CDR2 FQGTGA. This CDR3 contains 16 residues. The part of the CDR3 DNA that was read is TGTGCCAGCAGCTTATCGGGTGGCGGGGGCACAGATACG. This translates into CASSLSGGGGTDT. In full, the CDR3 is CASSLSGGGGTDTQYF.

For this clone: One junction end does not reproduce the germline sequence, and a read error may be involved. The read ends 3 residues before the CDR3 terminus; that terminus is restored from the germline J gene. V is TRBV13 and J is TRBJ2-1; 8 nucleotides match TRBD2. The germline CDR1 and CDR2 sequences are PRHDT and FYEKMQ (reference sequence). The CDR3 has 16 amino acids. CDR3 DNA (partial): TGTGCCAGCAGCTCCCGAGGGACTAGATCCTTCAATGAG. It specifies CASSSRGTRSFNE. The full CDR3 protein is CASSSRGTRSFNEQFF.

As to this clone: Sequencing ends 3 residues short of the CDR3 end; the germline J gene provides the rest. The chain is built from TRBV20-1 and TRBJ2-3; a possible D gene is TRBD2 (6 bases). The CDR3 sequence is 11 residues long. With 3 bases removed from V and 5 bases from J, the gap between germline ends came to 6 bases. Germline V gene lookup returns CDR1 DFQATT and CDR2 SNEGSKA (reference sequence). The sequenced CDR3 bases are TGCAGTGCTAGGGGGGGAGATACG. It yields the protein CSARGGDT. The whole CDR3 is CSARGGDTQYF.

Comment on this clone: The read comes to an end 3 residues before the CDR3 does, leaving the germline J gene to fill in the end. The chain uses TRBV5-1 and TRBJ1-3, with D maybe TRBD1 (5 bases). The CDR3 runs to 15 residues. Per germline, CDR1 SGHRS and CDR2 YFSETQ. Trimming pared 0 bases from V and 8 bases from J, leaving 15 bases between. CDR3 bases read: TGCGCCAGCAGCTTGGATTCCACGGCGGGGGACACC. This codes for CASSLDSTAGDT. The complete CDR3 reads CASSLDSTAGDTIYF.

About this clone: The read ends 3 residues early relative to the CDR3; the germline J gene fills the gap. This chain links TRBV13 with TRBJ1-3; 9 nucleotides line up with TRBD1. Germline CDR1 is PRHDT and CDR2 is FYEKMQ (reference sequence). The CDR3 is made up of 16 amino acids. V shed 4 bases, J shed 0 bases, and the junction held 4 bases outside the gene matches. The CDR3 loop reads CASSSGQGFSGNTIYF. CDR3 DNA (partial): TGTGCCAGCAGCTCCGGACAGGGGTTCTCTGGAAACACC.

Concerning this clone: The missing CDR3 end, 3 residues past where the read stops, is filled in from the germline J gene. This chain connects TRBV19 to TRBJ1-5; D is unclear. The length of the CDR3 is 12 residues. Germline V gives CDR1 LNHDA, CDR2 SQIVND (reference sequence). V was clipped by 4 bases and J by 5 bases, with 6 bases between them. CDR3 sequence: CASSTLYQPQHF. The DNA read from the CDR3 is TGTGCCAGTAGTACCCTTTATCAGCCC.

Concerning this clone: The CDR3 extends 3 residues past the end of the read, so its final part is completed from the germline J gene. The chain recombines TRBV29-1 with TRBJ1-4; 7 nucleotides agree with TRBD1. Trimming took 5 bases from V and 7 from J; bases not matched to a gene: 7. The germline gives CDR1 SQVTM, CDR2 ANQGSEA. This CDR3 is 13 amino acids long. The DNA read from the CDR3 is TGCAGCGTTCTACAGGGGATGGGTGAAAAA. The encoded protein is CSVLQGMGEK. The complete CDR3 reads CSVLQGMGEKLFF.

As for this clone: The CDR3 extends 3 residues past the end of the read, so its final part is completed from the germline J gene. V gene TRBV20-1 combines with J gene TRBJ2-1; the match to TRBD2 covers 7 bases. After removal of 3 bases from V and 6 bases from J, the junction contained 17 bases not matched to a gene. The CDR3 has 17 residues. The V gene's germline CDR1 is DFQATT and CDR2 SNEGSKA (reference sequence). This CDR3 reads CSARAKWGGLHGNEQFF. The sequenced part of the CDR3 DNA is TGCAGTGCTAGGGCTAAATGGGGGGGACTACATGGCAATGAG.